The T cell receptor (beta chain) described here comes from a study of shared clonotypes between healthy human individuals. Germline-derived CDR1 and CDR2 are SGHTS and YDEGEE. The V gene end was trimmed by 0 bases and the J gene end by 1 base; junction bases not matched to a gene: 3. There are 17 residues in the CDR3. Every donor, a Caucasian adult, lived in Nashville, Tennessee. For genomic DNA, unsorted samples relied on about 90 million PBMCs. Profiled with immunoSEQ multiplex PCR; TCRdb holds only in-frame clones, not every one. The repertoire has 400,000 to 500,000 clones, around 78% of them found once; the top ten carry roughly 13%.

The chain recombines TRBV5-8 with TRBJ2-5; 13 bases are a match to TRBD2. The receptor was derived from a woman aged 40 to 50 in good health. Some clones in this sample may be carry-over from other donors' samples. Sequenced input: PBMCs. CDR3 sequence reads: CASSLGTSGGSQETQYF. DNA of the CDR3: TGTGCCAGCAGCTTGGGGACTAGCGGGGGATCCCAAGAGACCCAGTACTTC.